The sequence of this TCR beta chain was determined in a study of T cells in Graves' hyperthyroidism and ophthalmopathy. The definition of stable Graves' hyperthyroidism was no ophthalmopathy progression within 18 months. RNA transcripts provided the source from which TCR beta CDR3 regions were amplified. An initial round of RT-PCR targeting the TCR CDR3 relied on the HTBI primer set. A single record per CDR3 protein comes from TCRdb applying MiXCR to the multiplex PCR reads. The sample includes a few hundred thousand distinct CDR3 sequences, approximately 15% of them seen just once. The V end lost 5 bases, the J end lost 0 bases, and 12 bases lay between the germline ends. Germline V CDR1 and CDR2: MNHEY, SMNVEV (reference sequence). CDR3 size: 15 residues.

This chain joins TRBV27 and TRBJ2-3; maybe TRBD1 (6 bases). The sample was blood. The source of this sequence is a woman in her twenties or thirties with Graves' hyperthyroidism. CDR3: CASSHRASSTDTQYF. The CDR3 DNA sequence: TGTGCCAGCAGTCACAGGGCCTCTAGCACAGATACGCAGTATTTT.